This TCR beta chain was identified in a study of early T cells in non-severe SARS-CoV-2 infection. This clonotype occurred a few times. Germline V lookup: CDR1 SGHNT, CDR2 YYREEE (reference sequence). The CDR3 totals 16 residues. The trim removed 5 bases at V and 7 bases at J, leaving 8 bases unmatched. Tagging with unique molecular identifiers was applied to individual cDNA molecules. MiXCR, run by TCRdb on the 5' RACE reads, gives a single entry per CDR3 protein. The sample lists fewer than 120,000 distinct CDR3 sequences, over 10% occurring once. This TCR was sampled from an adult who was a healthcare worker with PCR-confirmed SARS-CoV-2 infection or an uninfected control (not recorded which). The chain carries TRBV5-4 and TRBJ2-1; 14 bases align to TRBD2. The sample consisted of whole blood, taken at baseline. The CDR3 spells CASSRLAGGPRNEQFF. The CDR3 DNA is TGTGCCAGCAGTCGACTAGCGGGAGGGCCAAGGAATGAGCAGTTCTTC.